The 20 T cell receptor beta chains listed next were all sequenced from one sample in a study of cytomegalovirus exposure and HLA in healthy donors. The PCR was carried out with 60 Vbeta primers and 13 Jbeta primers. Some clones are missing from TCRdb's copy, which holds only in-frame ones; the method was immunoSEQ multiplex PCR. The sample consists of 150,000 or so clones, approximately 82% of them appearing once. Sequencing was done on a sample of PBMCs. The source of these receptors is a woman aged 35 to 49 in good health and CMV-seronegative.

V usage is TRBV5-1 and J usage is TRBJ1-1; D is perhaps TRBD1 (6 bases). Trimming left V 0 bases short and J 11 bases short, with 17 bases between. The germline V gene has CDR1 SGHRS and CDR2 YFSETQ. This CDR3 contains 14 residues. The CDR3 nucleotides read TGCGCCAGCAGCTTGGACGGGTCACAGGGAAGGGCTTTCTTT. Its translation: CASSLDGSQGRAFF. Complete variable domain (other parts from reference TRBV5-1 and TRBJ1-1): KAGVTQTPRYLIKTRGQQVTLSCSPISGHRSVSWYQQTPGQGLQFLFEYFSETQRNKGNFPGRFSGRQFSNSRSEMNVSTLELGDSALYLCASSLDGSQGRAFFGQGTRLTVV.

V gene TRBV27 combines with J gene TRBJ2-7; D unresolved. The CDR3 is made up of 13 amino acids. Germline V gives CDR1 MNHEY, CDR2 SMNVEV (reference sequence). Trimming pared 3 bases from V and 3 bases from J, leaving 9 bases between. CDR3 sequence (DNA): TGTGCCAGCAGTTTTCAGTCGCACTACGAGCAGTACTTC. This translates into CASSFQSHYEQYF.

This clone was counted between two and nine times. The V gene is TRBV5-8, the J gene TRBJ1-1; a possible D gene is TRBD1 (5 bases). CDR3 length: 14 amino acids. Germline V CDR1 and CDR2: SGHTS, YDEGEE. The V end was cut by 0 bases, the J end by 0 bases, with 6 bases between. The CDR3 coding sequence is TGTGCCAGCAGCTTGGCCAGGGTGAACACTGAAGCTTTCTTT. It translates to CASSLARVNTEAFF.

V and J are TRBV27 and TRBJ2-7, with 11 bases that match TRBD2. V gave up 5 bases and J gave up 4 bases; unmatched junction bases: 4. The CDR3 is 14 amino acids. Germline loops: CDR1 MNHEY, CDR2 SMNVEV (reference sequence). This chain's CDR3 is CASSTSGSGYEQYF. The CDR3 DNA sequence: TGTGCCAGCAGTACTAGCGGGAGTGGATACGAGCAGTACTTC.

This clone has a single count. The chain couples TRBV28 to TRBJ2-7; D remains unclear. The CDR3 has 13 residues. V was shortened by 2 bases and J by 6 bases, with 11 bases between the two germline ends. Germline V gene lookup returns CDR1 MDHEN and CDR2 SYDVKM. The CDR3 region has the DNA TGTGCCAGCAGTTTAGATAGTCCGGGCGAGCAGTACTTC. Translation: CASSLDSPGEQYF.

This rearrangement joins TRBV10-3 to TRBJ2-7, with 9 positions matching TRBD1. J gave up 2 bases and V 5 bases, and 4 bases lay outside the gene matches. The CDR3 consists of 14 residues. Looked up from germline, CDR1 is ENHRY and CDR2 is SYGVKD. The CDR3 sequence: CAISPGTGTYEQYF. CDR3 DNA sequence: TGTGCCATCAGTCCCGGGACAGGGACCTACGAGCAGTACTTC.

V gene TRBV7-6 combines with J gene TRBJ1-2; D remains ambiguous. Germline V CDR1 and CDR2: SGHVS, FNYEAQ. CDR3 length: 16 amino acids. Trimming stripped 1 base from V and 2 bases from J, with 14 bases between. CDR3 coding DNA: TGTGCCAGCAGCTTAGAGGCGGAGCCGGGGAACTATGGCTACACCTTC. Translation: CASSLEAEPGNYGYTF.

The CDR3 sequence is CATSRDGVGGQAFF. The CDR3 DNA is TGTGCCACCAGCAGAGACGGGGTCGGGGGGCAAGCTTTCTTT. The rearrangement uses TRBV15 and TRBJ1-1, with a tentative D call TRBD1 (6 bases). The CDR3 is 14 amino acids. The germline gives CDR1 LNHNV, CDR2 YYDKDF (reference sequence). Trimming removed 0 bases at V and 9 bases at J, with 14 bases between.

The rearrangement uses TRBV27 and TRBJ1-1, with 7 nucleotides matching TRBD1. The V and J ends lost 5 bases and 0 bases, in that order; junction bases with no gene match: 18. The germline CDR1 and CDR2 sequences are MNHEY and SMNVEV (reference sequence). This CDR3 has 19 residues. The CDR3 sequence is CASSRRGTANARMNTEAFF. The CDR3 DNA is TGTGCCAGCAGTAGAAGGGGGACAGCCAACGCCCGCATGAACACTGAAGCTTTCTTT.

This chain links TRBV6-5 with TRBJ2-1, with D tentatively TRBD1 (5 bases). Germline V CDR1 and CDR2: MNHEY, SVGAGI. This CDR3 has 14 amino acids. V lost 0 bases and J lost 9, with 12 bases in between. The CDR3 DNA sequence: TGTGCCAGCAGTTACTCTTACAGGTCAATTGAGCAGTTCTTC. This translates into CASSYSYRSIEQFF.

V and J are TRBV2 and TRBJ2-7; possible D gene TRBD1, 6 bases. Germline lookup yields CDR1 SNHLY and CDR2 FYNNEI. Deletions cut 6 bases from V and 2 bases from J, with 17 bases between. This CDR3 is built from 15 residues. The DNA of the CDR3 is TGTGCCAGCAGCGGGGACAAAAACCCAACCTACGAGCAGTACTTC. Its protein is CASSGDKNPTYEQYF.

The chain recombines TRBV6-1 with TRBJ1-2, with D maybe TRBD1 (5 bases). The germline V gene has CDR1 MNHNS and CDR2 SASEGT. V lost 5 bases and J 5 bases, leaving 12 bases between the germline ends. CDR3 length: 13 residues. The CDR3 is CASSSGGGYGYTF. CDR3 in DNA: TGTGCCAGCAGTTCGGGGGGAGGATATGGCTACACCTTC.

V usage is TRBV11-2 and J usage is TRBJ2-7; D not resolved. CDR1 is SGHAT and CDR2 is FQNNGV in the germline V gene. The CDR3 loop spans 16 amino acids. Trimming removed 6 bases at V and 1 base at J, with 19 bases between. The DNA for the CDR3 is TGTGCCAGCAGGACCCTGACGACAATAGGATCCTACGAGCAGTACTTC. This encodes CASRTLTTIGSYEQYF.

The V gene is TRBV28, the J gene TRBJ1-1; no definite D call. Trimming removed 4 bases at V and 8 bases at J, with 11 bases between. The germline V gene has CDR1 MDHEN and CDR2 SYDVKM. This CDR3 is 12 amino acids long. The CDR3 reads CASSYLLREAFF. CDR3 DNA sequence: TGTGCCAGCAGTTACCTTCTCAGGGAAGCTTTCTTT.

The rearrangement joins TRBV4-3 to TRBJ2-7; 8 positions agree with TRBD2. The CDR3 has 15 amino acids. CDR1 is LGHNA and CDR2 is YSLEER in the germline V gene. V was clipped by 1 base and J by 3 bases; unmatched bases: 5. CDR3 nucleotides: TGCGCCAGCAGCCAAGTGTACAGCGGGAGCTACGAGCAGTACTTC. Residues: CASSQVYSGSYEQYF.

In nucleotides, the CDR3 is TGCGCCAGCAGCTTGGATGAGGTGAACACTGAAGCTTTCTTT. Its translation is CASSLDEVNTEAFF. This rearrangement joins TRBV5-1 to TRBJ1-1, with no clear D. Per germline, CDR1 SGHRS and CDR2 YFSETQ. V lost 0 bases to trimming and J lost 0 bases, with 6 bases between them. The CDR3 sequence is 14 residues long.

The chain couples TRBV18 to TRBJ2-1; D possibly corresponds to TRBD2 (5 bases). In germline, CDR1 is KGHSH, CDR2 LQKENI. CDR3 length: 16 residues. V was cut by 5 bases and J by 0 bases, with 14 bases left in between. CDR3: CASSTDSAFSYNEQFF. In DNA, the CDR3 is TGTGCCAGCTCAACGGACTCCGCCTTCTCCTACAATGAGCAGTTCTTC.

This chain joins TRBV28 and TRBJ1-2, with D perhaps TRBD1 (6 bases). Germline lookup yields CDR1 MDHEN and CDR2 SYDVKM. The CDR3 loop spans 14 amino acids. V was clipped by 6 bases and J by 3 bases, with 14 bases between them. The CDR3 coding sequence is TGTGCCAGCAGGCCACCGGGACAAGACTATGGCTACACCTTC. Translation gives CASRPPGQDYGYTF.

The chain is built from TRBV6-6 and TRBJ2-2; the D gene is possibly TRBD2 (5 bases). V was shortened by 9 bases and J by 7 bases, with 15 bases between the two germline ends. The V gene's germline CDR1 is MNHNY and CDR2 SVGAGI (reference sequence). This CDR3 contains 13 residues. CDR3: CASKQGSRGELFF. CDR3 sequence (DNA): TGTGCCAGTAAACAAGGGAGTCGCGGGGAGCTGTTTTTT.

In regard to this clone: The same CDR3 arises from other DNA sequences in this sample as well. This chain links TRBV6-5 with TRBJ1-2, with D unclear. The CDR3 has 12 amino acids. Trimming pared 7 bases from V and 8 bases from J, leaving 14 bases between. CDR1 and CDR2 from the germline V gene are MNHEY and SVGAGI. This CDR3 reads CASTPAGGGYTF. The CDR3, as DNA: TGTGCCAGCACCCCGGCAGGTGGGGGCTACACCTTC.